The 8 T cell receptor beta chains in this list originate from one sample, sequenced in a study of blood T cell repertoires in COVID-19. Using immunoSEQ multiplex PCR, the repertoire was profiled, and TCRdb retains in-frame clones only, with some absent. Among fewer than 300,000 clones, roughly 92% were seen once, and the ten largest hold around 2.2%. Sequencing was done on a sample of peripheral blood. The receptors derive from a woman aged 25 to 45 with COVID-19, enrolled during active disease.

This clone has just a few counts. V usage is TRBV5-4 and J usage is TRBJ1-1; D gene unclear. The CDR3 covers 13 residues. Trimming cost V 4 bases and J 0 bases, with 7 bases left between them. Germline CDR1 SGHNT, CDR2 YYREEE (reference sequence). In nucleotides, the CDR3 is TGTGCCAGCAGCAATTCCATGAACACTGAAGCTTTCTTT. Protein product: CASSNSMNTEAFF.

The rearrangement uses TRBV2 and TRBJ2-7; the match to TRBD2 covers 9 bases. With 2 bases clipped from V and 5 bases from J, the junction kept 7 bases outside the gene matches. CDR3 length: 15 residues. Germline CDR1 SNHLY, CDR2 FYNNEI. The CDR3 is CASSESAGGLNEQYF. The CDR3 bases are TGTGCCAGCAGTGAATCGGCGGGAGGGCTGAACGAGCAGTACTTC.

V is TRBV5-4 and J is TRBJ1-4; 9 positions agree with TRBD1. Trimming removed 1 base from V and 8 bases from J; junction bases left unmatched: 6. This CDR3 region has 15 residues. Looked up from germline, CDR1 is SGHNT and CDR2 is YYREEE (reference sequence). CDR3 sequence: CASSLRTGEGEKLFF. CDR3 DNA: TGTGCCAGCAGCTTGCGGACAGGGGAGGGAGAAAAACTGTTTTTT. The full variable domain, in which reference TRBV5-4 and TRBJ1-4 provide the parts outside the CDR3, is ETGVTQSPTHLIKTRGQQVTLRCSSQSGHNTVSWYQQALGQGPQFIFQYYREEENGRGNFPPRFSGLQFPNYSSELNVNALELDDSALYLCASSLRTGEGEKLFFGSGTQLSVL.

The rearrangement joins TRBV19 to TRBJ1-2; D is unclear. The CDR3 is made up of 13 amino acids. CDR1 and CDR2 from the germline V gene are LNHDA and SQIVND (reference sequence). The ends were cut back, 1 base at V and 5 bases at J, with 8 bases in the middle. The CDR3 region has the DNA TGTGCCAGTAGTATAGCCGGGAGTTATGGCTACACCTTC. This gives the protein CASSIAGSYGYTF.

The chain recombines TRBV5-6 with TRBJ2-1; the D is unclear. Trimming stripped 0 bases from V and 7 bases from J, with 14 bases between. Germline CDR1 is SGHDT and CDR2 is YYEEEE. This CDR3 comprises 15 residues. The CDR3 here is CASSLDQSHQNEQFF. CDR3 nucleotide sequence: TGTGCCAGCAGCTTGGACCAGTCCCACCAAAATGAGCAGTTCTTC.

The gene calls are TRBV14 and TRBJ2-1, with D perhaps matching TRBD2 (5 bases). The germline V and J ends were trimmed by 5 bases and 5 bases, with 16 bases remaining between them. The germline V gene has CDR1 SGHDN and CDR2 FVKESK. CDR3 size: 15 residues. The CDR3 here is CASSTRGWVNNEQFF. The CDR3 bases are TGTGCCAGCAGCACTCGAGGGTGGGTCAACAATGAGCAGTTCTTC.

This clone was found once. V is TRBV19 and J is TRBJ2-1; D perhaps matches TRBD2 (6 bases). V lost 3 bases to trimming and J lost 3 bases, with 12 bases between them. In germline, CDR1 is LNHDA, CDR2 SQIVND (reference sequence). This CDR3 contains 15 residues. The CDR3 nucleotides read TGTGCCAGTAGTATCCGGGACTTCCTCTACAATGAGCAGTTCTTC. Its translation is CASSIRDFLYNEQFF. Full variable domain (rest looked up from reference TRBV19 and TRBJ2-1): DGGITQSPKYLFRKEGQNVTLSCEQNLNHDAMYWYRQDPGQGLRLIYYSQIVNDFQKGDIAEGYSVSREKKESFPLTVTSAQKNPTAFYLCASSIRDFLYNEQFFGPGTRLTVL.

The chain joins TRBV28 to TRBJ2-7, with TRBD2 matching over 10 bases. Germline V gene data show CDR1 as MDHEN and CDR2 as SYDVKM. The trim removed 7 bases at V and 5 bases at J, leaving 11 bases unmatched. The CDR3 runs to 15 residues. The CDR3 nucleotides read TGTGCCAGCAAATTGCCGACTAGCGGGCTCAACGAGCAGTACTTC. Translation: CASKLPTSGLNEQYF.